The 2 T cell receptor beta chains listed next were all sequenced from one sample in a study of T cell responses to AZD1222 COVID-19 vaccine. Using immunoSEQ multiplex PCR, the repertoire was profiled, and TCRdb retains in-frame clones only, with some absent. The data contain 110,000 or so clones, 85% to 90% of them singletons. Sequencing used peripheral blood, obtained on day 0 of AZD1222 vaccination. The receptors were gathered from an adult in good health.

The CDR3 reads CASSSTESQPQHF. Written as DNA, the CDR3 is TGTGCCAGCAGTTCTACAGAGAGTCAGCCCCAGCATTTT. The chain has TRBV6-2 or TRBV6-3 and TRBJ1-5; D not certain. Germline V gives CDR1 MNHEY, CDR2 SVGEGT. Trimming took 4 bases from V and 6 from J, leaving 10 bases between them. This CDR3 region has 13 residues.

The J gene is TRBJ2-3, the V gene TRBV18, with D maybe TRBD1 (5 bases). Germline V gene sequence: CDR1 KGHSH, CDR2 LQKENI. The V end was cut by 0 bases, the J end by 4 bases, with 5 bases between. CDR3 length equals 13 residues. The CDR3 DNA reads as TGTGCCAGCTCACCACCGACAGCAGATACGCAGTATTTT. Protein product: CASSPPTADTQYF.